The clone carrying this TCR beta chain occurred a few times. The sample belongs to a study of cytomegalovirus exposure and HLA in healthy donors. The primer mix had 60 Vbeta and 13 Jbeta primers. Libraries were prepared by immunoSEQ multiplex PCR; TCRdb keeps only in-frame clonotypes and omits some of them. This sample yields some 130,000 clones, of which 80% are seen a single time; 2% to 3% belongs to the top ten. The CDR3 has 11 residues. CDR1 SNHLY and CDR2 FYNNEI come from the germline V gene. The V gene lost 2 bases and the J gene lost 12 bases, with 10 bases spanning the gap. The sequence came from a man aged 25 to 45 in good health and CMV-seronegative. The sequencing sample was made of PBMCs. The J gene is TRBJ1-1, the V gene TRBV2; the D is unclear. This chain's CDR3 is CASSELEQTFF. The DNA for the CDR3 is TGTGCCAGCAGTGAATTAGAGCAAACTTTCTTT.